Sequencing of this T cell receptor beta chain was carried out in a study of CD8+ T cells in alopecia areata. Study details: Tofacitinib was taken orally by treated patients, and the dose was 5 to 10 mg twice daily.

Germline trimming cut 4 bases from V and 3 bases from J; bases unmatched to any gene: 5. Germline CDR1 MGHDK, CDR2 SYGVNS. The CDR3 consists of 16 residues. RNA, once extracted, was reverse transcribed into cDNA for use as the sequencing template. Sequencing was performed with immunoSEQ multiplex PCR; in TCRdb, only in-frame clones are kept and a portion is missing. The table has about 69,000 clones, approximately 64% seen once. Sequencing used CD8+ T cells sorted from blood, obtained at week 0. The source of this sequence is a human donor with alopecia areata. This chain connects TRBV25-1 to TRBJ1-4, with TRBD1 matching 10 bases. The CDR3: CASSVRQGAANEKLFF. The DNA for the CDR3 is TGTGCCAGCAGTGTACGACAGGGGGCGGCTAATGAAAAACTGTTTTTT.